What follows are 30 T cell receptor beta chains derived from one specimen sequenced in a study of cytomegalovirus exposure and HLA in healthy donors. PCR employed 60 Vbeta and 13 Jbeta primers. Libraries were prepared by immunoSEQ multiplex PCR; TCRdb keeps only in-frame clonotypes and omits some of them. The profile shows 150,000 or so clones, 77% of them singletons. The sequenced sample was PBMCs. These receptors came from a male donor in good health and CMV-seropositive.

CDR3 nucleotides: TGTGCCAGTAGATCGGGTAACTATGGCTACACCTTC. This gives the protein CASRSGNYGYTF. The genes are TRBV19 and TRBJ1-2; D is uncertain. Trimming took 6 bases from V and 1 from J, leaving 6 bases between them. Germline V gene lookup returns CDR1 LNHDA and CDR2 SQIVND (reference sequence). The CDR3 loop spans 12 amino acids.

The chain combines TRBV28 with TRBJ2-5, with D perhaps TRBD1 (5 bases). The DNA end is more similar to TRBJ2-7, so the J call may be wrong. The CDR3 is 15 residues long. Germline V CDR1 and CDR2: MDHEN, SYDVKM. The CDR3 nucleotides are TGTGCCAGCAGTTTGGTGGCAGGGAAGCCCTACGAGCAGTACTTC. Translating it yields CASSLVAGKPYEQYF.

The rearrangement joins TRBV25-1 to TRBJ2-2; the D is unclear. The CDR3 is 16 amino acids. Germline-derived CDR1 and CDR2 are MGHDK and SYGVNS. Trimming took off 3 bases at V and 1 base at J, with 12 bases between the two ends. Written as DNA, the CDR3 is TGTGCCAGCAGTGACACAACGACTCTGAACACCGGGGAGCTGTTTTTT. Translated, it gives CASSDTTTLNTGELFF.

This rearrangement joins TRBV27 to TRBJ1-2; no clear D. The CDR3 spans 14 residues. V dropped 2 bases and J dropped 1 base, with 8 bases sitting between them. Germline assignment: CDR1 MNHEY and CDR2 SMNVEV (reference sequence). The CDR3 bases are TGTGCCAGCAGTTTAGGCAGGTTTAACTATGGCTACACCTTC. Its translation: CASSLGRFNYGYTF.

This clone has just a few counts. The rearrangement joins TRBV7-2 to TRBJ1-3; D unresolved. The CDR3 has 17 amino acids. Germline CDR1 reads SGHTA; CDR2 reads FQGNSA. The germline V and J ends were trimmed by 3 bases and 0 bases, with 15 bases remaining between them. CDR3 bases: TGTGCCAGCAGCTTTTACAGTCTTGTATTCTCTGGAAACACCATATATTTT. This codes for CASSFYSLVFSGNTIYF. Together with reference TRBV7-2 and TRBJ1-3, the CDR3 gives the full variable domain: GAGVSQSPSNKVTEKGKDVELRCDPISGHTALYWYRQSLGQGLEFLIYFQGNSAPDKSGLPSDRFSAERTGGSVSTLTIQRTQQEDSAVYLCASSFYSLVFSGNTIYFGEGSWLTVV.

This clone was seen more than once but under ten times. The rearrangement links TRBV4-2 to TRBJ2-3, with D possibly TRBD2 on 6 matching bases. The CDR3 length is 16 residues. Looked up from germline, CDR1 is LGHNA and CDR2 is YNFKEQ. Trimming pared 4 bases from V and 2 bases from J, leaving 16 bases between. The CDR3 sequence is CASSLIGAGPTDTQYF. The CDR3, as DNA: TGTGCCAGCAGCCTTATAGGGGCGGGGCCCACAGATACGCAGTATTTT.

This clone showed up just once. The genes are TRBV28 and TRBJ1-1; TRBD1 matches 9 bases. Germline lookup yields CDR1 MDHEN and CDR2 SYDVKM. The CDR3 covers 13 residues. The DNA of the CDR3 is TGTGCGAGCGGGACAGGGTTGAACACTGAAGCTTTCTTT. It specifies CASGTGLNTEAFF. Looking up the rest from reference TRBV28 and TRBJ1-1 gives the full variable domain: DVKVTQSSRYLVKRTGEKVFLECVQDMDHENMFWYRQDPGLGLRLIYFSYDVKMKEKGDIPEGYSVSREKKERFSLILESASTNQTSMYLCASGTGLNTEAFFGQGTRLTVV.

The CDR3 coding sequence is TGTGCCACCAGCAGAGTCTACAGGGGTCGTGAGCCCCAGCATTTT. Translated, it gives CATSRVYRGREPQHF. The rearrangement uses TRBV15 and TRBJ1-5; 7 bases are shared with TRBD1. From germline, CDR1 is LNHNV and CDR2 YYDKDF (reference sequence). The V gene end was trimmed by 1 base and the J gene end by 8 bases; junction bases not matched to a gene: 8. The CDR3 is 15 residues long. The whole variable domain, remainder taken from reference TRBV15 and TRBJ1-5, is DAMVIQNPRYQVTQFGKPVTLSCSQTLNHNVMYWYQQKSSQAPKLLFHYYDKDFNNEADTPDNFQSRRPNTSFCFLDIRSPGLGDTAMYLCATSRVYRGREPQHFGDGTRLSIL.

In the case of this clone: A read error may account for a junction end that differs from germline. The chain links TRBV7-9 to TRBJ1-1; D not resolved. CDR3 length equals 12 residues. Germline V gives CDR1 SEHNR, CDR2 FQNEAQ (reference sequence). The DNA for the CDR3 is TGTTCCAGCTCGAAAGGGAGCACTGAAGCTTTCTTT. Translating it yields CSSSKGSTEAFF.

This chain joins TRBV27 and TRBJ1-2; 9 nucleotides align to TRBD1. CDR3 length equals 14 residues. The germline V gene encodes CDR1 MNHEY and CDR2 SMNVEV (reference sequence). Trimming removed 8 bases from V and 2 bases from J; junction bases left unmatched: 6. The CDR3 sequence: CASSYRGLNYGYTF. The DNA of the CDR3 is TGTGCCAGCTCCTACAGGGGGCTCAACTATGGCTACACCTTC.

This chain uses TRBV7-9 with TRBJ1-2, with D unclear. CDR3 length: 14 amino acids. The V gene's germline CDR1 is SEHNR and CDR2 FQNEAQ (reference sequence). The V and J ends lost 1 base and 2 bases respectively, with 8 bases between them. CDR3: CASSLEPGNYGYTF. The CDR3 bases are TGTGCCAGCAGCTTAGAGCCGGGAAACTATGGCTACACCTTC.

This chain joins TRBV15 and TRBJ2-1; D perhaps matches TRBD2 (6 bases). The CDR3 contains 14 residues. CDR1 is LNHNV, CDR2 YYDKDF, per germline (reference sequence). Deletions cut 5 bases from V and 8 bases from J, with 16 bases between. For the CDR3, the DNA is TGTGCCACCAGCGACCTGGGGGGTGGTGATGAGCAGTTCTTC. Protein product: CATSDLGGGDEQFF.

This chain's CDR3 is CASSYFSARGYTF. The CDR3 bases are TGTGCCAGCAGTTACTTCTCAGCTAGGGGCTACACCTTC. The gene calls are TRBV6-5 and TRBJ1-2; D gene ambiguous. Germline assignment: CDR1 MNHEY and CDR2 SVGAGI. V was trimmed by 1 base and J by 8 bases, leaving 11 bases between them. The length of the CDR3 is 13 residues.

This clone was counted a few times. This rearrangement joins TRBV5-1 to TRBJ1-3, with a weak D call TRBD1 (6 bases). Trimming left V 8 bases short and J 4 bases short, with 16 bases between. Germline loops: CDR1 SGHRS, CDR2 YFSETQ. The CDR3 extends over 14 amino acids. CDR3 sequence reads: CASAPGQEGNTIYF. The CDR3 nucleotides read TGCGCCAGTGCGCCGGGACAAGAAGGAAACACCATATATTTT.

This clone has a handful of counts. V is TRBV6-1 and J is TRBJ1-3; the D is unclear. V lost 2 bases and J 3 bases, leaving 11 bases between the germline ends. The CDR3 length is 15 residues. Germline V CDR1 and CDR2: MNHNS, SASEGT. This chain's CDR3 is CASSESSLRGNTIYF. The CDR3 DNA reads TGTGCCAGCAGTGAAAGCTCACTACGTGGAAACACCATATATTTT.

J is TRBJ2-3 and V is TRBV7-8; 7 bases fit TRBD2. V gave up 4 bases and J gave up 0 bases; unmatched junction bases: 10. The CDR3 loop spans 17 amino acids. The germline gives CDR1 SGHVS, CDR2 FQNEAQ. The CDR3 reads CASSSPLAELSTDTQYF. CDR3 nucleotides: TGTGCCAGCAGCTCCCCCCTAGCGGAGTTGAGCACAGATACGCAGTATTTT.

The DNA for the CDR3 is TGCGCCAGCAGCCCCACATTAGCGGGAGGTTACAATGAGCAGTTCTTC. Protein sequence: CASSPTLAGGYNEQFF. The chain uses TRBV5-1 and TRBJ2-1, with 10 bases fitting TRBD2. V gave up 4 bases and J gave up 4 bases; unmatched junction bases: 8. The germline CDR1 and CDR2 sequences are SGHRS and YFSETQ. The CDR3 sequence is 16 residues long.

The table lists this clone with a count of one. The CDR3 nucleotides are TGCGCCAGCAGCTTGGGGACAGGGGCTCCTAACACTGAAGCTTTCTTT. It specifies CASSLGTGAPNTEAFF. The genes are TRBV5-1 and TRBJ1-1, with 9 bases identical to TRBD1. Germline V lookup: CDR1 SGHRS, CDR2 YFSETQ. Trimming at V came to 0 bases and at J to 2 bases, leaving 5 bases not matched to a gene. This CDR3 region has 16 residues.

The table lists this clone with a few counts. This chain connects TRBV19 to TRBJ2-3; 9 bases are shared with TRBD1. Trimming at V came to 4 bases and at J to 5 bases, leaving 10 bases not matched to a gene. Germline V gene data show CDR1 as LNHDA and CDR2 as SQIVND (reference sequence). CDR3 length equals 16 residues. The CDR3 DNA reads as TGTGCCAGTAGTACCTGGACAGGGGAGTTTATAGATACGCAGTATTTT. Translated: CASSTWTGEFIDTQYF.

As regards this clone: One end of the junction fails to match germline, which may point to a read error. The CDR3 coding sequence is TGTGCCAGCAGTTTGTCGGGGGAAAAAAACAGTCAGTACTTC. Residues: CASSLSGEKNSQYF. The V gene is TRBV28, the J gene TRBJ2-4; perhaps TRBD2 as D (6 bases). This CDR3 has 14 residues. Germline CDR1 is MDHEN and CDR2 is SYDVKM.

The chain links TRBV2 to TRBJ1-4, with TRBD1 matching 9 bases. With V trimmed by 9 bases and J by 8 bases, 7 bases remained unmatched. CDR3 length equals 13 residues. Germline V gene sequence: CDR1 SNHLY, CDR2 FYNNEI. The CDR3 sequence: CARGTGPTEKLFF. Written as DNA, the CDR3 is TGTGCCAGGGGGACAGGGCCTACGGAAAAACTGTTTTTT.

In the case of this clone: The same CDR3 can be traced to other DNA sequences in this sample. The DNA of the CDR3 is TGCGCCAGCAGCTTGGAACAGGGGTACACTGAAGCTTTCTTT. Its protein is CASSLEQGYTEAFF. The chain couples TRBV5-1 to TRBJ1-1; 7 nucleotides line up with TRBD1. V was clipped by 0 bases and J by 3 bases; unmatched bases: 2. Germline V gene data show CDR1 as SGHRS and CDR2 as YFSETQ. The CDR3 loop spans 14 amino acids.

This rearrangement joins TRBV9 to TRBJ2-5; D gene uncertain. V was cut by 2 bases and J by 4 bases, with 9 bases left in between. Germline loops: CDR1 SGDLS, CDR2 YYNGEE. This CDR3 region has 13 residues. CDR3 amino acids: CASSVGRRETQYF. The CDR3 DNA follows: TGTGCCAGCAGCGTTGGGCGCAGAGAGACCCAGTACTTC.

This chain links TRBV7-9 with TRBJ1-6, with 10 bases that match TRBD1. Germline V CDR1 and CDR2: SEHNR, FQNEAQ (reference sequence). The V and J ends lost 4 bases and 6 bases, in that order; junction bases with no gene match: 6. The CDR3 totals 16 residues. DNA for the CDR3: TGTGCCAGCAGCTACCGGACAGGGGGGGGTAATTCACCCCTCCACTTT. It specifies CASSYRTGGGNSPLHF.

The chain carries TRBV2 and TRBJ2-5; 7 positions agree with TRBD1. Per the germline V gene, CDR1 is SNHLY and CDR2 is FYNNEI. Trimming took 4 bases from V and 1 from J; bases not matched to a gene: 3. This CDR3 region has 14 residues. The CDR3 region is CASSGRDSQETQYF. In nucleotides, the CDR3 is TGTGCCAGCAGTGGTAGGGACAGCCAAGAGACCCAGTACTTC.

V usage is TRBV9 and J usage is TRBJ1-3, with D tentatively TRBD1 (6 bases). Germline V CDR1 and CDR2: SGDLS, YYNGEE. V lost 0 bases and J lost 2, with 15 bases in between. The CDR3 is made up of 17 amino acids. This CDR3 is CASSVGGGRGAGNTIYF. Written as DNA, the CDR3 is TGTGCCAGCAGCGTAGGAGGGGGGAGGGGAGCTGGAAACACCATATATTTT.

The chain recombines TRBV7-8 with TRBJ1-5, with D tentatively TRBD1 (5 bases). Germline V gene data show CDR1 as SGHVS and CDR2 as FQNEAQ. The CDR3 totals 15 residues. Trimming took 2 bases from V and 4 from J, leaving 12 bases between them. The CDR3 DNA reads as TGTGCCAGCAGCTTATGGGGGGATTTGAATCAGCCCCAGCATTTT. Amino acids: CASSLWGDLNQPQHF.

The table lists this clone with a count of one. The J gene is TRBJ2-1, the V gene TRBV18; 13 bases are a match to TRBD2. In germline, CDR1 is KGHSH, CDR2 LQKENI. The CDR3 contains 15 residues. J gave up 6 bases and V 5 bases, and 4 bases lay outside the gene matches. In DNA form, the CDR3 reads TGTGCCAGCTCATCGGGACTAGCGGGGTCCAATGAGCAGTTCTTC. It is translated as CASSSGLAGSNEQFF.

The rearrangement joins TRBV5-6 to TRBJ1-2; D ambiguous. The V end lost 4 bases, the J end lost 1 base, and 20 bases lay between the germline ends. The germline V gene encodes CDR1 SGHDT and CDR2 YYEEEE. The CDR3 sequence is 17 residues long. CDR3 DNA sequence: TGTGCCAGCAGCCCATGGTATTTGGCGGGCAGTAACTATGGCTACACCTTC. Encoded protein: CASSPWYLAGSNYGYTF.

The rearrangement uses TRBV25-1 and TRBJ2-6, with TRBD1 matching 10 bases. From germline, CDR1 is MGHDK and CDR2 SYGVNS. The CDR3 totals 18 residues. V shed 1 base and J 1 base; nucleotides not matched to a gene: 4. The CDR3 reads CASSEWGTGASGANVLTF. CDR3 in DNA: TGTGCCAGCAGTGAATGGGGGACAGGGGCTTCTGGGGCCAACGTCCTGACTTTC. The full variable domain, completed using reference TRBV25-1 and TRBJ2-6, is EADIYQTPRYLVIGTGKKITLECSQTMGHDKMYWYQQDPGMELHLIHYSYGVNSTEKGDLSSESTVSRIRTEHFPLTLESARPSHTSQYLCASSEWGTGASGANVLTFGAGSRLTVL.